One and the same sample provided the 15 T cell receptor beta chains below, sequenced in a study of T-cell reconstitution after alpha-beta-depleted transplantation in children. This sample's TCRbeta library carried unique molecular identifier barcodes. TCRdb called the PCR reads again in MiXCR, with one record for every CDR3 protein. The data show 350,000 to 450,000 distinct CDR3 sequences, about an eighth seen once. The material sequenced was PBMCs, taken from the stem cell graft. These receptors originate from a human donor who donated a stem cell graft to a child with Fanconi anemia.

The chain has TRBV27 and TRBJ2-1; D ambiguous. This CDR3 region has 15 residues. CDR1 MNHEY and CDR2 SMNVEV come from the germline V gene (reference sequence). Trimming took off 6 bases at V and 0 bases at J, with 12 bases between the two ends. CDR3 in DNA: TGTGCCAGCAGGGAGAGCGCCATCTCCTACAATGAGCAGTTCTTC. Its translation: CASRESAISYNEQFF.

This clonotype was found many times. This chain links TRBV7-6 with TRBJ2-1; D possibly corresponds to TRBD1 (6 bases). The V gene lost 3 bases and the J gene lost 6 bases, with 12 bases spanning the gap. The germline CDR1 and CDR2 sequences are SGHVS and FNYEAQ. CDR3 length: 14 residues. The CDR3 coding sequence is TGTGCCAGCAGCTTCTCCCAAGGGGGCAATGAGCAGTTCTTC. Translation gives CASSFSQGGNEQFF.

The chain couples TRBV5-1 to TRBJ2-7, with D maybe TRBD2 (5 bases). Trimming took 1 base from V and 2 from J, leaving 13 bases between them. The CDR3 runs 15 residues. Germline loops: CDR1 SGHRS, CDR2 YFSETQ. As DNA, the CDR3 is TGCGCCAGCAGCTTGCGGGCGGGCGGCCCCTACGAGCAGTACTTC. It specifies CASSLRAGGPYEQYF. The full variable domain, in which reference TRBV5-1 and TRBJ2-7 provide the parts outside the CDR3, is KAGVTQTPRYLIKTRGQQVTLSCSPISGHRSVSWYQQTPGQGLQFLFEYFSETQRNKGNFPGRFSGRQFSNSRSEMNVSTLELGDSALYLCASSLRAGGPYEQYFGPGTRLTVT.

The sample holds a few counts of this clonotype. The chain recombines TRBV3-1 with TRBJ1-1; D remains unclear. With 2 bases removed from V and 5 bases from J, the gap between germline ends came to 18 bases. The CDR3 consists of 16 residues. Germline V gene data show CDR1 as LGHDT and CDR2 as YNNKEL (reference sequence). CDR3 sequence (DNA): TGTGCCAGCAGCCAAAGGCCGGGCCTCGGGTGGACTGAAGCTTTCTTT. As protein: CASSQRPGLGWTEAFF.

The chain uses TRBV5-6 and TRBJ1-5; 7 bases fit TRBD1. V dropped 1 base and J dropped 3; count of bases not matched to a gene: 4. Germline V gene sequence: CDR1 SGHDT, CDR2 YYEEEE. The CDR3 has 15 residues. CDR3 sequence reads: CASSLFRGANQPQHF. In nucleotides, the CDR3 is TGTGCCAGCAGCTTGTTCAGGGGGGCCAATCAGCCCCAGCATTTT.

This clonotype was observed a few times. Written as DNA, the CDR3 is TGTGCCAGCATCTCGGTGAACACTGAAGCTTTCTTT. Translating it yields CASISVNTEAFF. The chain joins TRBV27 to TRBJ1-1; D unclear. The V gene's germline CDR1 is MNHEY and CDR2 SMNVEV (reference sequence). The CDR3 is made up of 12 amino acids. V was pared by 7 bases and J by 0 bases, with 6 bases between.

This rearrangement joins TRBV4-2 to TRBJ2-7; 8 bases are shared with TRBD1. CDR1 LGHNA and CDR2 YNFKEQ come from the germline V gene. The CDR3 runs 17 residues. V lost 0 bases to trimming and J lost 2 bases; unmatched junction nucleotides: 9. The CDR3: CASSQDGQGPLTYEQYF. CDR3 in DNA: TGTGCCAGCAGCCAAGATGGACAGGGTCCCCTAACCTACGAGCAGTACTTC.

This clonotype was recorded many times. The chain couples TRBV2 to TRBJ2-1; TRBD1 matches at 7 bases. The junction had 10 bases not matched to a gene; V was cut back by 6 bases and J by 5 bases. Per the germline V gene, CDR1 is SNHLY and CDR2 is FYNNEI. This CDR3 has 15 amino acids. The CDR3 protein is CASRPDPGQHNEQFF. DNA for the CDR3: TGTGCCAGCAGACCCGATCCGGGACAGCACAATGAGCAGTTCTTC.

The genes are TRBV15 and TRBJ1-2, with D unresolved. Trimming removed 4 bases from V and 6 bases from J, with 9 bases in between. Germline lookup yields CDR1 LNHNV and CDR2 YYDKDF (reference sequence). The CDR3 is 12 amino acids. The DNA for the CDR3 is TGTGCCACCAGCATGCGGACCAATGGCTACACCTTC. Translating it yields CATSMRTNGYTF.

This clonotype was seen more than once but under ten times. V and J are TRBV12-3 or TRBV12-4 and TRBJ2-1, with D unresolved. The germline V and J ends were trimmed by 2 bases and 10 bases, with 15 bases remaining between them. The CDR3 is 14 amino acids. The CDR3 DNA is TGTGCCAGCAGTTTAACCCTCTCCTCGATGGAGCAGTTCTTC. Protein: CASSLTLSSMEQFF.

This clonotype has more than one count but fewer than ten. The gene calls are TRBV7-9 and TRBJ1-4; the D is unclear. This CDR3 has 14 residues. Trimming took 3 bases from V and 8 from J, leaving 13 bases between them. The germline V gene encodes CDR1 SEHNR and CDR2 FQNEAQ (reference sequence). The CDR3 region is CASSLEGLGEKLFF. In DNA form, the CDR3 reads TGTGCCAGCAGCTTGGAAGGACTCGGGGAAAAACTGTTTTTT.

This clonotype was seen ten or more times. The chain recombines TRBV9 with TRBJ1-3; D uncertain. The CDR3 sequence is 14 residues long. The V end was cut by 3 bases, the J end by 0 bases, with 7 bases between. Germline CDR1 reads SGDLS; CDR2 reads YYNGEE. Written as DNA, the CDR3 is TGTGCCAGCAGCGCCGCGGTCTCTGGAAACACCATATATTTT. As protein: CASSAAVSGNTIYF.

The chain employs TRBV12-3 or TRBV12-4 and TRBJ1-3; the match to TRBD1 covers 10 bases. Trimming took 7 bases from V and 1 from J; bases not matched to a gene: 4. The CDR3 consists of 15 residues. The CDR3 DNA reads TGTGCCAGCACGGACAGGGGGAATTCTGGAAACACCATATATTTT. Its translation: CASTDRGNSGNTIYF.

In its sample, this clonotype was seen a few times. CDR3: CASSITGAETQYF. The CDR3, as DNA: TGCGCCAGCAGCATAACAGGGGCGGAGACCCAGTACTTC. The V gene is TRBV5-1, the J gene TRBJ2-5; 7 positions match TRBD1. The CDR3 has 13 amino acids. The germline V gene encodes CDR1 SGHRS and CDR2 YFSETQ. V gave up 4 bases and J gave up 5 bases; unmatched junction bases: 5. The full variable domain, rest sourced from reference TRBV5-1 and TRBJ2-5, is KAGVTQTPRYLIKTRGQQVTLSCSPISGHRSVSWYQQTPGQGLQFLFEYFSETQRNKGNFPGRFSGRQFSNSRSEMNVSTLELGDSALYLCASSITGAETQYFGPGTRLLVL.

This rearrangement joins TRBV5-6 to TRBJ2-3; 8 bases match TRBD2. Germline V gene lookup returns CDR1 SGHDT and CDR2 YYEEEE. CDR3 length equals 20 residues. After removal of 0 bases from V and 0 bases from J, the junction contained 15 bases not matched to a gene. The CDR3 spells CASSLVLRTSGTDSTDTQYF. The CDR3 nucleotides read TGTGCCAGCAGCTTGGTTTTGAGAACTAGCGGCACAGACAGCACAGATACGCAGTATTTT.